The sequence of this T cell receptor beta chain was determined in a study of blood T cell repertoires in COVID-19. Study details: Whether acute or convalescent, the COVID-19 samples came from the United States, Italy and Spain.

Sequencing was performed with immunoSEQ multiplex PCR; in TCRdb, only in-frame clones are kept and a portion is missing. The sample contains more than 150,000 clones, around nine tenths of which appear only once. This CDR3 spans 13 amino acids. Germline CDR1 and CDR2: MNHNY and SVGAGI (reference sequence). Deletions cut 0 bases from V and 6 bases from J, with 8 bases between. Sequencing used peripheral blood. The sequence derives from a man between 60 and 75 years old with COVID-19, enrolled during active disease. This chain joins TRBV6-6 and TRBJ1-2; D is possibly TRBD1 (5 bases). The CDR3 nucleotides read TGTGCCAGCAGTTACTCGCAGGGCGATGGCTACACCTTC. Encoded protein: CASSYSQGDGYTF.